Following are 24 T cell receptor beta chains from one sample sequenced in a study of graft-versus-host responses after intestinal transplantation (dated by TCRdb to the early 2020s). The sample's time point label, decoded: cells obtained before transplantation from donor or recipient. The library was obtained by the immunoSEQ multiplex PCR assay. In its TCRdb copy, this immuneACCESS table keeps in-frame sequences only and misses some clones. Where compared with another copy, unresolved V genes explain less than half of these, and the others have no known cause. This sample holds about 93,000 clones; approximately 92% were observed only once. Around 0.49% of the sample rests with the top ten. Their recognized antigens are unknown. The specimen comprised unstimulated CD8+ T cells sorted from spleen or lymph node cells, sampled before intestinal transplant. The receptors were sampled from a human donor who received an intestinal transplant.

This clone was detected only once. The chain recombines TRBV13 with TRBJ2-1; a possible D gene is TRBD1 (5 bases). The V and J ends lost 1 base and 7 bases respectively, with 5 bases between them. Germline V CDR1 and CDR2: PRHDT, FYEKMQ (reference sequence). The CDR3 is 12 amino acids. The CDR3: CASSLEGNEQFF. CDR3 sequence (DNA): TGTGCCAGCAGCTTAGAGGGGAATGAGCAGTTCTTC.

CDR3 in DNA: TGTGCCAGCAGTGACTCGGATAGCGAGCCGCAGTTCTTC. Encoded protein: CASSDSDSEPQFF. The V gene is TRBV6-4, the J gene TRBJ2-1; the D gene is possibly TRBD2 (5 bases). The CDR3 length is 13 residues. CDR1 and CDR2 from the germline V gene are MRHNA and SNTAGT. Trimming removed 0 bases from V and 12 bases from J, with 12 bases in between.

The CDR3 DNA reads as TGTGCCAGCAGCTTATTAGACAGCTTGACAGATACGCAGTATTTT. The encoded protein is CASSLLDSLTDTQYF. The chain has TRBV7-2 and TRBJ2-3; tentatively, D is TRBD1 (5 bases). The CDR3 is 15 residues long. Trimming removed 2 bases from V and 3 bases from J, with 12 bases in between. From germline, CDR1 is SGHTA and CDR2 FQGNSA.

This clone was detected only once. The chain couples TRBV6-1 to TRBJ2-7, with 7 bases that match TRBD2. The CDR3 loop spans 15 amino acids. With V trimmed by 3 bases and J by 0 bases, 5 bases remained unmatched. Per germline, CDR1 MNHNS and CDR2 SASEGT. CDR3 amino acids: CASSELAVPSYEQYF. DNA of the CDR3: TGTGCCAGCAGTGAGCTAGCGGTACCCTCCTACGAGCAGTACTTC.

The genes are TRBV4-3 and TRBJ2-7, with 10 bases fitting TRBD1. The CDR3 is 16 residues long. Per germline, CDR1 LGHNA and CDR2 YSLEER. With 0 bases clipped from V and 4 bases from J, the junction kept 6 bases outside the gene matches. This CDR3 reads CASSQDKGTGVYEQYF. CDR3 bases: TGCGCCAGCAGCCAAGATAAGGGGACAGGGGTATACGAGCAGTACTTC.

The genes are TRBV7-9 and TRBJ2-7, with a possible D match to TRBD1 (6 bases). Germline CDR1 SEHNR, CDR2 FQNEAQ (reference sequence). Trimming took off 5 bases at V and 4 bases at J, with 15 bases between the two ends. The CDR3 has 14 amino acids. CDR3: CASSDPGTPYEQYF. CDR3 coding DNA: TGTGCCAGCAGCGACCCGGGGACACCTTACGAGCAGTACTTC.

The V gene is TRBV5-6, the J gene TRBJ2-3; D not certain. The ends were cut back, 0 bases at V and 4 bases at J, with 18 bases in the middle. CDR3 length: 17 residues. Germline V gene data show CDR1 as SGHDT and CDR2 as YYEEEE. The CDR3 loop reads CASSLGKAKEIPDTQYF. CDR3 bases: TGTGCCAGCAGCTTGGGAAAAGCCAAAGAGATTCCAGATACGCAGTATTTT. Looking up the rest from reference TRBV5-6 and TRBJ2-3 gives the full variable domain: DAGVTQSPTHLIKTRGQQVTLRCSPKSGHDTVSWYQQALGQGPQFIFQYYEEEERQRGNFPDRFSGHQFPNYSSELNVNALLLGDSALYLCASSLGKAKEIPDTQYFGPGTRLTVL.

This clone has a single count. The same CDR3 is also encoded by other DNA sequences in this sample. The J gene is TRBJ2-7, the V gene TRBV19; TRBD1 matches 9 bases. Germline values: CDR1 LNHDA, CDR2 SQIVND (reference sequence). The V and J ends lost 6 bases and 0 bases, in that order; junction bases with no gene match: 3. This CDR3 is 14 amino acids long. CDR3 amino acids: CASRPGQGSYEQYF. CDR3 DNA sequence: TGTGCCAGTAGACCGGGACAGGGCTCCTACGAGCAGTACTTC. The full variable domain, with the rest looked up from reference TRBV19 and TRBJ2-7, is DGGITQSPKYLFRKEGQNVTLSCEQNLNHDAMYWYRQDPGQGLRLIYYSQIVNDFQKGDIAEGYSVSREKKESFPLTVTSAQKNPTAFYLCASRPGQGSYEQYFGPGTRLTVT.

This CDR3 is CASSSGVNTEAFF. CDR3 DNA: TGTGCCAGCAGTTCGGGAGTTAACACTGAAGCTTTCTTT. The chain joins TRBV27 to TRBJ1-1; D gene unclear. CDR3 length: 13 amino acids. The V end lost 4 bases, the J end lost 2 bases, and 8 bases lay between the germline ends. Germline V CDR1 and CDR2: MNHEY, SMNVEV (reference sequence).

The CDR3 DNA reads TGTGCCAGCAGCGTAGGATTCGGGGTGCCTGACAGGGGCACTGAAGCTTTCTTT. It specifies CASSVGFGVPDRGTEAFF. This chain links TRBV9 with TRBJ1-1, with 8 bases fitting TRBD1. Looked up from germline, CDR1 is SGDLS and CDR2 is YYNGEE. The length of the CDR3 is 18 residues. Trimming removed 0 bases from V and 4 bases from J; junction bases left unmatched: 14.

The CDR3 DNA reads as TGTGCCAGCAGTTCGACAGGAGTGGCAGATACGCAGTATTTT. Translating it yields CASSSTGVADTQYF. The chain links TRBV28 to TRBJ2-3; possibly TRBD1 for D (6 bases). This CDR3 has 14 amino acids. V lost 4 bases and J 4 bases, leaving 12 bases between the germline ends. The germline gives CDR1 MDHEN, CDR2 SYDVKM.

The chain employs TRBV6-1 and TRBJ2-1; 12 nucleotides agree with TRBD2. After removal of 2 bases from V and 4 bases from J, the junction contained 3 bases not matched to a gene. Germline-derived CDR1 and CDR2 are MNHNS and SASEGT. CDR3 length equals 16 residues. CDR3 protein: CASSELGTSGYNEQFF. The CDR3 DNA reads TGTGCCAGCAGTGAACTGGGGACTAGCGGGTACAATGAGCAGTTCTTC.

The chain uses TRBV30 and TRBJ1-5; 7 nucleotides agree with TRBD1. The CDR3 is made up of 14 amino acids. Germline V gives CDR1 GTSNPN, CDR2 SVGIG (reference sequence). J was trimmed by 3 bases and V by 3 bases; bases with no gene match: 5. CDR3 protein: CAWSGTDYNQPQHF. The CDR3 DNA follows: TGTGCCTGGAGCGGGACAGACTACAATCAGCCCCAGCATTTT.

This clone was seen once. This chain uses TRBV7-9 with TRBJ2-5; D not certain. Trimming removed 5 bases from V and 1 base from J, with 14 bases in between. From germline, CDR1 is SEHNR and CDR2 FQNEAQ (reference sequence). The CDR3 totals 15 residues. DNA of the CDR3: TGTGCCAGCAGCCCCCAAACAGCCGCCCAAGAGACCCAGTACTTC. Translating it yields CASSPQTAAQETQYF.

The chain combines TRBV2 with TRBJ2-3; D is perhaps TRBD1 (6 bases). Trimming removed 2 bases from V and 2 bases from J, with 14 bases in between. The CDR3 totals 16 residues. Germline assignment: CDR1 SNHLY and CDR2 FYNNEI. The CDR3 DNA sequence: TGTGCCAGCAGTGAAATAAGCAGGGGAAACACAGATACGCAGTATTTT. Translation: CASSEISRGNTDTQYF.

This CDR3 reads CASSLAGTGVTGELFF. Here the CDR3 DNA reads TGCGCCAGCAGCTTGGCCGGGACAGGGGTTACCGGGGAGCTGTTTTTT. The chain employs TRBV5-1 and TRBJ2-2, with 10 positions matching TRBD1. The CDR3 runs 16 residues. After removal of 0 bases from V and 5 bases from J, the junction contained 4 bases not matched to a gene. Germline CDR1 is SGHRS and CDR2 is YFSETQ.

Only one count was recorded for this clone. The V gene is TRBV29-1, the J gene TRBJ2-7; 7 bases align to TRBD2. V lost 8 bases and J lost 5; bases outside the gene matches: 6. CDR1 SQVTM and CDR2 ANQGSEA come from the germline V gene. The CDR3 has 11 amino acids. CDR3: CSIGREDEQYF. The CDR3 region has the DNA TGCAGCATAGGACGGGAGGACGAGCAGTACTTC.

V and J are TRBV28 and TRBJ1-1; no definite D call. This CDR3 region has 15 residues. The V end was cut by 5 bases, the J end by 4 bases, with 17 bases between. Germline loops: CDR1 MDHEN, CDR2 SYDVKM. CDR3 DNA: TGTGCCAGCAGTCCAGTCCTGGAGACGGTCACTGAAGCTTTCTTT. It encodes CASSPVLETVTEAFF.

The V and J genes are TRBV18 and TRBJ1-2; D is unclear. From germline, CDR1 is KGHSH and CDR2 LQKENI. With 1 base removed from V and 6 bases from J, the gap between germline ends came to 18 bases. This CDR3 contains 16 residues. This CDR3 reads CASSPLPWRPADGYTF. The CDR3 DNA follows: TGTGCCAGCTCACCACTTCCGTGGCGTCCGGCGGATGGCTACACCTTC. The variable domain in full, completed from reference TRBV18 and TRBJ1-2, reads NAGVMQNPRHLVRRRGQEARLRCSPMKGHSHVYWYRQLPEEGLKFMVYLQKENIIDESGMPKERFSAEFPKEGPSILRIQQVVRGDSAAYFCASSPLPWRPADGYTFGSGTRLTVV.

This clone was observed a few times. This chain uses TRBV2 with TRBJ1-1, with 8 nucleotides matching TRBD1. The germline V gene has CDR1 SNHLY and CDR2 FYNNEI. The V segment lost 8 bases and the J segment 7 bases; nucleotides outside the gene matches: 9. The CDR3 covers 13 residues. In nucleotides, the CDR3 is TGTGCCAGCTGTGGACAGGGAAGGAATGAAGCTTTCTTT. Amino acid sequence: CASCGQGRNEAFF.

The chain couples TRBV28 to TRBJ1-6; 8 nucleotides line up with TRBD1. Germline V CDR1 and CDR2: MDHEN, SYDVKM. The CDR3 is 18 amino acids. V dropped 5 bases and J dropped 0; count of bases not matched to a gene: 9. The DNA of the CDR3 is TGTGCCAGCAGTGGCCCAGGGGGCCTCCCCTCCTATAATTCACCCCTCCACTTT. Translation: CASSGPGGLPSYNSPLHF. Looking up the rest from reference TRBV28 and TRBJ1-6 gives the full variable domain: DVKVTQSSRYLVKRTGEKVFLECVQDMDHENMFWYRQDPGLGLRLIYFSYDVKMKEKGDIPEGYSVSREKKERFSLILESASTNQTSMYLCASSGPGGLPSYNSPLHFGNGTRLTVT.

The V and J genes are TRBV19 and TRBJ2-2, with 10 bases fitting TRBD2. CDR3 size: 16 residues. Trimming at V came to 2 bases and at J to 3 bases, leaving 3 bases not matched to a gene. In germline, CDR1 is LNHDA, CDR2 SQIVND (reference sequence). CDR3 region: CASSILAGAHTGELFF. CDR3 bases: TGTGCCAGTAGTATACTAGCGGGGGCCCACACCGGGGAGCTGTTTTTT.

J is TRBJ2-5 and V is TRBV29-1, with D maybe TRBD2 (6 bases). V was pared by 3 bases and J by 1 base, with 18 bases between. The CDR3 covers 16 residues. Germline CDR1 is SQVTM and CDR2 is ANQGSEA. The CDR3 loop is CSVDEGWAGFQETQYF. The CDR3, as DNA: TGCAGCGTTGACGAGGGTTGGGCGGGGTTCCAAGAGACCCAGTACTTC.

The chain is built from TRBV14 and TRBJ2-1, with 7 bases that match TRBD1. Losses at the gene ends were 7 bases for V and 4 bases for J; bases not matched to a gene: 10. The CDR3 totals 15 residues. In germline, CDR1 is SGHDN, CDR2 FVKESK. CDR3 DNA: TGTGCCAGCAAGTCAGGACAGGAGAATTACAATGAGCAGTTCTTC. Protein: CASKSGQENYNEQFF. The full variable domain, completed using reference TRBV14 and TRBJ2-1, is EAGVTQFPSHSVIEKGQTVTLRCDPISGHDNLYWYRRVMGKEIKFLLHFVKESKQDESGMPNNRFLAERTGGTYSTLKVQPAELEDSGVYFCASKSGQENYNEQFFGPGTRLTVL.